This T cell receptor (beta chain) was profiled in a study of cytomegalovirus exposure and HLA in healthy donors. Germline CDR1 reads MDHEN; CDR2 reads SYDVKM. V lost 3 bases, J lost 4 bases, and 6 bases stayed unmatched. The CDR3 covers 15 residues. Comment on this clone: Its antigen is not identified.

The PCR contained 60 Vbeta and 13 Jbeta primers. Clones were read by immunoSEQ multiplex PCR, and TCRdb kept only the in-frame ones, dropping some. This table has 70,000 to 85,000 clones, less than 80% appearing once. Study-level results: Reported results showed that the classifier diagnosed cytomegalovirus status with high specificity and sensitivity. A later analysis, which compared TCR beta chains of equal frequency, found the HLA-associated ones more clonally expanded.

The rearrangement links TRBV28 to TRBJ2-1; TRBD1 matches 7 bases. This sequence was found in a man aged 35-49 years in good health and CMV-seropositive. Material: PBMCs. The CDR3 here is CASSLSRGLYNEQFF. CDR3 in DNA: TGTGCCAGCAGTTTGAGCAGGGGGTTATACAATGAGCAGTTCTTC.